One sample yielded the 19 T cell receptor beta chains listed below, sequenced in a study of CD8+CD57+ T cells in acquired aplastic anemia. According to the study, genomic DNA was the template for TCR beta VDJ and CDR3 profiling. TCRdb fed the reads into MiXCR, producing one record per CDR3 protein. The sample holds 200,000 or so distinct CDR3 sequences, over 60% seen once. The sequenced sample consisted of sorted CD4+, CD8+, or CD8+CD57+ T cells (not recorded which) from PBMCs. Receptors were obtained from a human donor with severe aplastic anemia or a healthy control (not recorded which).

This clonotype was detected only a few times. The chain employs TRBV7-9 and TRBJ2-7, with 11 nucleotides matching TRBD2. CDR3 length: 14 residues. Germline V gives CDR1 SEHNR, CDR2 FQNEAQ (reference sequence). V gave up 6 bases and J gave up 7 bases; unmatched junction bases: 8. In nucleotides, the CDR3 is TGTGCCAGCAGTCTAGCGGGGGGACCGTTAGAGCAGTACTTC. Its translation is CASSLAGGPLEQYF. Full variable domain (remainder filled in from reference TRBV7-9 and TRBJ2-7): DTGVSQNPRHKITKRGQNVTFRCDPISEHNRLYWYRQTLGQGPEFLTYFQNEAQLEKSRLLSDRFSAERPKGSFSTLEIQRTEQGDSAMYLCASSLAGGPLEQYFGPGTRLTVT.

This clonotype was found many times. The V and J genes are TRBV19 and TRBJ1-1; possible D gene TRBD1, 6 bases. CDR1 and CDR2 from the germline V gene are LNHDA and SQIVND (reference sequence). The CDR3 is 14 residues long. V lost 6 bases and J lost 5, with 16 bases in between. CDR3 DNA: TGTGCCAGTAGGAACCCAGGGGCGAGGACTGAAGCTTTCTTT. Residues: CASRNPGARTEAFF.

The V call is TRBV5-4, the J call TRBJ2-5, with D unclear. Gene TRBJ2-1 matches the end of the DNA better, so the J call may be wrong. The germline V gene encodes CDR1 SGHNT and CDR2 YYREEE (reference sequence). The CDR3 has 12 amino acids. CDR3 nucleotides: TGTGCCAGCAGCTTGGAAAGTAATGAGCAGTTCTTC. Its translation is CASSLESNEQFF.

This chain uses TRBV24-1 with TRBJ2-2; a weak D match, TRBD1 (6 bases). Germline V gene data show CDR1 as KGHDR and CDR2 as SFDVKD. The V gene lost 0 bases and the J gene lost 1 base, with 8 bases spanning the gap. The CDR3 is 16 residues long. CDR3 sequence reads: CATSDLGDMNTGELFF. CDR3 bases: TGTGCCACCAGTGATTTGGGGGACATGAACACCGGGGAGCTGTTTTTT.

This chain connects TRBV7-9 to TRBJ1-6, with D possibly matching TRBD1 (5 bases). Germline lookup yields CDR1 SEHNR and CDR2 FQNEAQ (reference sequence). The CDR3 spans 16 residues. The V end was cut by 4 bases, the J end by 8 bases, with 18 bases between. CDR3 bases: TGTGCCAGCAGCTCCTGGGACGTTGGTGGTTATTCACCCCTCCACTTT. Translating gives CASSSWDVGGYSPLHF.

In the case of this clonotype: A read error may account for a junction end that differs from germline. The rearrangement uses TRBV24-1 and TRBJ2-3, with D uncertain. The CDR3 spans 15 residues. CDR1 and CDR2 from the germline V gene are KGHDR and SFDVKD. CDR3: CATSDLTVSTDTQCF. CDR3 coding DNA: TGTGCCACCAGTGATTTGACAGTAAGCACAGATACGCAGTGTTTT.

This chain joins TRBV15 and TRBJ2-7; 8 nucleotides match TRBD2. Trimming cost V 1 base and J 2 bases; bases outside gene matches: 7. The germline V gene encodes CDR1 LNHNV and CDR2 YYDKDF (reference sequence). The CDR3 has 16 residues. The DNA for the CDR3 is TGTGCCACCAGCAGAGTCAGGGCTAGCGGGCCCTACGAGCAGTACTTC. Its translation is CATSRVRASGPYEQYF.

This clonotype was seen at least ten times. The CDR3, as DNA: TGTGCCAGCAGCCAAGACTTAAACAACAGGGGCTACGAGCAGTACTTC. This codes for CASSQDLNNRGYEQYF. This chain joins TRBV3-1 and TRBJ2-7, with 7 bases that match TRBD1. Trimming cost V 0 bases and J 3 bases; bases outside gene matches: 8. Germline V gene sequence: CDR1 LGHDT, CDR2 YNNKEL (reference sequence). The CDR3 contains 16 residues.

The chain employs TRBV10-3 and TRBJ1-2, with TRBD1 as a possible D gene (6 bases). V lost 4 bases, J lost 7 bases, and 16 bases lay in between. This CDR3 contains 14 residues. Germline assignment: CDR1 ENHRY and CDR2 SYGVKD. This CDR3 reads CAISVQGMGSGYTF. The CDR3 coding sequence is TGTGCCATCAGTGTTCAGGGGATGGGGAGTGGCTACACCTTC.

This clonotype appeared once. This chain links TRBV25-1 with TRBJ1-2, with 10 bases lining up with TRBD1. V lost 5 bases and J lost 4; bases outside the gene matches: 7. The germline CDR1 and CDR2 sequences are MGHDK and SYGVNS. The length of the CDR3 is 15 residues. This chain's CDR3 is CASSPTGQGLYGYTF. For the CDR3, the DNA is TGTGCCAGCAGTCCCACGGGACAGGGGCTCTATGGCTACACCTTC.

In the case of this clonotype: One junction end does not reproduce the germline sequence, and a read error may be involved. The rearrangement joins TRBV29-1 to TRBJ1-4, with 8 bases matching TRBD1. Germline V gives CDR1 SQVTM, CDR2 ANQGSEA. The CDR3 spans 14 residues. The CDR3, as DNA: TGCAGCGTCTCCTTGACAGGGGTAAATGAAAAACTGTTCTTT. Its protein is CSVSLTGVNEKLFF.

This clonotype appeared a single time. Compared with germline, one end of the junction differs, possibly owing to a read error. J is TRBJ2-5 and V is TRBV7-9; tentative D call: TRBD2 (5 bases). The CDR3 is 13 residues long. The germline gives CDR1 SEHNR, CDR2 FQNEAQ (reference sequence). The CDR3 DNA sequence: TGCGCCAGCAGCTTCAGGACGGGGGAGACCCAGTACTTC. The encoded protein is CASSFRTGETQYF.

The chain uses TRBV7-9 and TRBJ2-7; 12 bases are a match to TRBD2. Per germline, CDR1 SEHNR and CDR2 FQNEAQ (reference sequence). The CDR3 is made up of 14 amino acids. Unmatched junction bases numbered 2, after V lost 4 bases and J lost 4 bases. The CDR3 spells CASSSTSGRYEQYF. The CDR3 DNA reads as TGTGCCAGCAGCTCGACTAGCGGGAGATACGAGCAGTACTTC.

V gene TRBV24-1 combines with J gene TRBJ2-1, with TRBD1 matching 9 bases. V dropped 1 base and J dropped 5; count of bases not matched to a gene: 26. CDR1 and CDR2 from the germline V gene are KGHDR and SFDVKD. This CDR3 contains 23 residues. The CDR3 region is CATSDLGKPGQGMVELHDNEQFF. DNA for the CDR3: TGTGCCACCAGTGATTTAGGGAAACCGGGACAGGGAATGGTCGAGTTGCACGACAATGAGCAGTTCTTC.

This clonotype was seen many times. The V call is TRBV10-3, the J call TRBJ2-7; TRBD2 matches 10 bases. The CDR3 spans 15 residues. The V gene end was trimmed by 6 bases and the J gene end by 0 bases; junction bases not matched to a gene: 5. CDR1 ENHRY and CDR2 SYGVKD come from the germline V gene. This chain's CDR3 is CAIRELAGSSYEQYF. CDR3 nucleotides: TGTGCCATCAGAGAACTAGCGGGGAGCTCCTACGAGCAGTACTTC.

Only one count was recorded for this clonotype. The conserved closing phenylalanine or tryptophan is absent in this CDR3, likely reflecting a read error. The chain has TRBV7-8 and TRBJ2-3, with 8 nucleotides matching TRBD2. This CDR3 region has 15 residues. V shed 7 bases, J shed 0 bases, and the junction held 6 bases outside the gene matches. Germline V gene sequence: CDR1 SGHVS, CDR2 FQNEAQ. CDR3 in amino acids: CASNAAGASTDTQYS. In DNA, the CDR3 is TGTGCCAGCAACGCAGCGGGGGCTAGCACAGATACGCAGTATTCT.

As regards this clonotype: Given a much more abundant clone one base away, this may be a read error. The chain combines TRBV7-9 with TRBJ2-3, with D hard to call. Germline CDR1 and CDR2: SEHNR and FQNEAQ (reference sequence). The CDR3 covers 10 residues. Trimming stripped 5 bases from V and 4 bases from J, with 1 base between. CDR3 amino acids: CASSADTQYF. The CDR3 DNA reads TGTGCCAGCAGCGCAGATACGCAGTATTTT.

The gene calls are TRBV2 and TRBJ2-5; D unresolved. The germline gives CDR1 SNHLY, CDR2 FYNNEI. CDR3 size: 12 residues. V was trimmed by 7 bases and J by 5 bases, leaving 11 bases between them. For the CDR3, the DNA is TGTGCCAGCAACCTATACCGGGAGACCCAGTACTTC. This encodes CASNLYRETQYF.

The V call is TRBV7-3, the J call TRBJ1-1; D is uncertain. Germline V lookup: CDR1 SGHTA, CDR2 FQGTGA. Deletions cut 5 bases from V and 5 bases from J, with 15 bases between. This CDR3 contains 14 residues. CDR3 sequence reads: CASSIGSTSTEAFF. The CDR3 DNA reads as TGTGCCAGCAGCATCGGTTCTACGTCTACTGAAGCTTTCTTT.